This is a list of T cell receptor beta chains from one sample in a study of identical twins. TCRdb re-derived calls from the 5' RACE reads in MiXCR, one entry per CDR3 protein. In the table there are around 450,000 distinct CDR3 sequences, approximately 15% of which are singletons. The same specimen was also included in a second study, on yellow fever vaccine responses in identical twins.

The sequenced material came from CD4+ T cells sorted from blood. These TCRs come from a woman between 18 and 30 years old in good health. Each CDR3 is given with its conserved first and last residue.

v_gene	j_gene	CDR3aa
TRBV7-9	TRBJ2-1	CASRAGTSEKPNEQFF
TRBV12-3/TRBV12-4	TRBJ2-7	CASSFRVPSYEQYF
TRBV29-1	TRBJ2-2	CSVGGRQGAISGELFF
TRBV18	TRBJ2-3	CASSPDRGFTDTQYF
TRBV13	TRBJ2-7	CASSPDRGVTYEQYF
TRBV6-1	TRBJ2-7	CASKREQQNYEQYF
TRBV28	TRBJ2-7	CASRPTSGGYEQYF
TRBV3-1	TRBJ1-5	CASSQDQGPQHF
TRBV7-2	TRBJ2-7	CASSLGGLAYEQYF
TRBV7-2	TRBJ2-3	CASSLNPTDTQYF
TRBV12-3/TRBV12-4	TRBJ1-5	CASMGQGDQPQHF
TRBV3-1	TRBJ2-5	CASSQDWESETQYF
TRBV7-2	TRBJ2-4	CASSLRGREGIQYF
TRBV6-1	TRBJ2-7	CASRKSLAGHYEQYF
TRBV24-1	TRBJ2-7	CATSDTSGFEQYF
TRBV20-1	TRBJ1-2	CSARPTGTANYGYTF
TRBV5-1	TRBJ2-5	CASSLNRATKETQYF
TRBV11-2	TRBJ2-3	CASSPRRGLASGPDTQYF
TRBV10-3	TRBJ2-7	CAISAVNEQYF
TRBV18	TRBJ2-2	CASSPLGGLRTGELFF
TRBV6-2/TRBV6-3	TRBJ2-1	CASSYPPWRGPHNEQFF
TRBV10-3	TRBJ2-3	CAISAGQSSDTQYF
TRBV5-1	TRBJ2-7	CASSLDPLRLYEQYF
TRBV7-9	TRBJ2-3	CASSLSGGYRTDTQYF
TRBV4-3	TRBJ2-4	CASSQDPNRGLKNIQYF
TRBV6-2/TRBV6-3	TRBJ2-3	CASKRGTGTDTQYF
TRBV7-2	TRBJ2-1	CASSSGVRYNEQFF
TRBV5-1	TRBJ2-7	CASSLAPGLVYEQYF
TRBV11-2	TRBJ2-1	CASSLDRGITDEQFF
TRBV5-1	TRBJ2-7	CASSLAGDVYEQYF
TRBV30	TRBJ2-5	CAWSSTETQYF
TRBV29-1	TRBJ2-7	CSAPRTASYEQYF
TRBV5-1	TRBJ2-2	CASSIAGGNTGELFF
TRBV12-3/TRBV12-4	TRBJ2-7	CASSPEAGPTYEQYF
TRBV5-1	TRBJ2-5	CASSLVGFQGLETQYF
TRBV9	TRBJ2-7	CASSVSRGGEQYF
TRBV6-2/TRBV6-3	TRBJ2-1	CASWGTRGEQFF
TRBV6-6	TRBJ1-5	CASSYPLSPQHF
TRBV10-3	TRBJ2-1	CAISEAGRGLNEQFF
TRBV5-1	TRBJ2-1	CASSRQGEEQFF
TRBV15	TRBJ2-1	CATSARRLASSYNEQFF
TRBV11-2	TRBJ2-7	CASSYLDSAGGEQYF
TRBV12-3/TRBV12-4	TRBJ2-5	CASSLTGGSETQYF